This is a list of T cell receptor beta chains from one sample in a study of CD8 T cells in ankylosing spondylitis. TCRdb independently ran MiXCR on the 5' RACE reads; one entry per CDR3 protein. The sample shows 350,000 to 550,000 distinct CDR3 sequences, 20% to 30% of them seen only once. Sequences were obtained from blood, either unsorted or a sorted T cell fraction (not recorded which). The receptor set was obtained from a male donor with ankylosing spondylitis. The CDR3 runs from the conserved cysteine through the conserved F or W. The D gene is left open where the match is weak. Rows give clone size only sometimes, using once, few, many, or a class for an expanded clone.

D: -; V: TRBV7-2; J: TRBJ2-1; size: few; DNA: TGTGCCAGCAGCTTAAGGCCTCTAGAAGATTCGCAGTTCTTC; CDR3: CASSLRPLEDSQFF
D: -; V: TRBV29-1; J: TRBJ2-7; size: -; DNA: TGCAGCGTCATTAGCGTTCTTAGCTCCTACGAGCAGTACTTC; CDR3: CSVISVLSSYEQYF
D: TRBD2; V: TRBV5-1; J: TRBJ2-1; size: -; DNA: TGCGCCAGCAGCCCCGGTTTTAGCGGGATGAATGAGCAGTTCTTC; CDR3: CASSPGFSGMNEQFF
D: -; V: TRBV7-8; J: TRBJ1-1; size: few; DNA: TGTGCCAGCAGTTTATATGGTGTAGCTTTCTTT; CDR3: CASSLYGVAFF
D: TRBD1; V: TRBV5-6; J: TRBJ1-5; size: -; DNA: TGTGCCAGCAGCTGGGGACAGACGAAGTATAGCAATCAGCCCCAGCATTTT; CDR3: CASSWGQTKYSNQPQHF
D: TRBD2; V: TRBV11-2; J: TRBJ2-5; size: -; DNA: TGTGCCAGCACGAGGGGACTAGCGGTGGAGACCCAGTACTTC; CDR3: CASTRGLAVETQYF
D: TRBD2; V: TRBV24-1; J: TRBJ2-2; size: once; DNA: TGTGCCACCAGTGTTTTAGCGGGAGGGTTGAACACCGGGGAGCTGTTTTTT; CDR3: CATSVLAGGLNTGELFF
D: -; V: TRBV3-1; J: TRBJ2-2; size: -; DNA: TGTGCCAGCAAAGGACGGACGAACACCGGGGAGCTGTTTTTT; CDR3: CASKGRTNTGELFF
D: -; V: TRBV25-1; J: TRBJ1-2; size: few; DNA: TGTGCCAGCAGTGAGCGGCATGGCTACACCTTC; CDR3: CASSERHGYTF
D: -; V: TRBV20-1; J: TRBJ2-1; size: -; DNA: TGCAGTGCTAGACTGAGAACTGAGCAGTTCTTC; CDR3: CSARLRTEQFF
D: TRBD2; V: TRBV20-1; J: TRBJ2-1; size: few; DNA: TGCAGTGCTGTCCTAGCGGAGAACAATGAGCAGTTCTTC; CDR3: CSAVLAENNEQFF
D: -; V: TRBV20-1; J: TRBJ1-1; size: -; DNA: TGCAGTGCTAGAGGGACGGGACGTTGGACTGAAGCTTTCTTT; CDR3: CSARGTGRWTEAFF
D: TRBD1; V: TRBV6-2/TRBV6-3; J: TRBJ1-5; size: few; DNA: TGTGCCAGCAAGGTTAGGACAGGAGTGGAACCCCAGCATTTT; CDR3: CASKVRTGVEPQHF
D: -; V: TRBV29-1; J: TRBJ1-1; size: few; DNA: TGCAGCGTTGAATACAGCATGAACACTGAAGCTTTCTTT; CDR3: CSVEYSMNTEAFF
D: TRBD1; V: TRBV24-1; J: TRBJ2-3; size: -; DNA: TGTGCCACCAGTACCCGGGACAGGGGTTCAGATACGCAGTATTTT; CDR3: CATSTRDRGSDTQYF
D: -; V: TRBV24-1; J: TRBJ2-1; size: -; DNA: TGTGCCACCAGTGATTTGTGGGGCGTCCAGTTCTTC; CDR3: CATSDLWGVQFF
D: -; V: TRBV5-1; J: TRBJ2-1; size: -; DNA: TGCGCCAGCAGCTTGCAGGGCTTTAATGAGCAGTTCTTC; CDR3: CASSLQGFNEQFF
D: TRBD2; V: TRBV7-2; J: TRBJ2-1; size: -; DNA: TGTGCCAGCAGCTTAAGGGCGGGAGGTCAGGATGAGCAGTTCTTC; CDR3: CASSLRAGGQDEQFF
D: -; V: TRBV3-1; J: TRBJ1-4; size: few; DNA: TGTGCCAGCAGCCAAGGGACATTTCGGCGTGAAAAACTGTTTTTT; CDR3: CASSQGTFRREKLFF
D: TRBD2; V: TRBV14; J: TRBJ2-1; size: -; DNA: TGTGCCAGCAGCCCGTCGGGACTAGCAAATGAGCAGTTCTTC; CDR3: CASSPSGLANEQFF
D: -; V: TRBV7-9; J: TRBJ2-5; size: -; DNA: TGTGCCAGCAGCTTAGGGACAGAAGGAGAGACCCAGTACTTC; CDR3: CASSLGTEGETQYF
D: -; V: TRBV9; J: TRBJ2-3; size: -; DNA: TGTGCCAGCAGCGTAGAGGGCCGAAGCACAGATACGCAGTATTTT; CDR3: CASSVEGRSTDTQYF
D: -; V: TRBV11-3; J: TRBJ1-1; size: -; DNA: TGTGCCAGCAGCTTAGGACAGGTCGGCACTGAAGCTTTCTTT; CDR3: CASSLGQVGTEAFF
D: -; V: TRBV27; J: TRBJ2-1; size: few; DNA: TGTGCCAGCAGCTCGTGGGGAGGCGTAAGCCTTTATGAGCAGTTCTTC; CDR3: CASSSWGGVSLYEQFF
D: -; V: TRBV15; J: TRBJ2-7; size: few; DNA: TGTGCCACCAGCAGAATCCAGGCAGGGACATCCTACGAGCAGTACTTC; CDR3: CATSRIQAGTSYEQYF
D: -; V: TRBV15; J: TRBJ2-5; size: few; DNA: TGTGCCACCAGCAGAGGGTCGGGTCTGGAGACCCAGTACTTC; CDR3: CATSRGSGLETQYF
D: -; V: TRBV5-6; J: TRBJ1-6; size: -; DNA: TGTGCCAGCAGCTTGGTGGGACGGCCACATTCACCCCTCCACTTT; CDR3: CASSLVGRPHSPLHF
D: -; V: TRBV2; J: TRBJ1-2; size: once; DNA: TGTGCCAGCAGTAATCGGGGCGGTGTCTATGGCTACACCTTC; CDR3: CASSNRGGVYGYTF
D: TRBD2; V: TRBV6-2/TRBV6-3; J: TRBJ2-1; size: -; DNA: TGTGCCAGCAGTTACCAAGCGGGAGGTCTGTTCTTC; CDR3: CASSYQAGGLFF
D: -; V: TRBV19; J: TRBJ2-6; size: -; DNA: TGTGCCAGTGAAGGACAGCGAAGGGCCAACGTCCTGACTTTC; CDR3: CASEGQRRANVLTF
D: TRBD2; V: TRBV18; J: TRBJ2-6; size: -; DNA: TGTGCCAGCCTCGCCCGGCTAGCGGGAGCCTCTGGGGCCAACGTCCTGACTTTC; CDR3: CASLARLAGASGANVLTF
D: -; V: TRBV20-1; J: TRBJ2-5; size: -; DNA: TGCAGTGCTAGTGCGGGAAAAGGGGAGACCCAGTACTTC; CDR3: CSASAGKGETQYF
D: -; V: TRBV20-1; J: TRBJ2-2; size: few; DNA: TGCAGTGCTAGAGATACACTAAACTGGGCTAACACCGGGGAGCTGTTTTTT; CDR3: CSARDTLNWANTGELFF
D: TRBD2; V: TRBV20-1; J: TRBJ2-3; size: few; DNA: TGCAGTGCTAGAGATGCTGCACTAGCGGCGCAGTATTTT; CDR3: CSARDAALAAQYF
D: -; V: TRBV5-1; J: TRBJ2-7; size: few; DNA: TGCGCCAGCTCTACTAGAGCGCCGCCCTACGAGCAGTACTTC; CDR3: CASSTRAPPYEQYF
D: -; V: TRBV2; J: TRBJ2-1; size: -; DNA: TGTGCCAGCAGTGAACGGGAGTCTTCAAATGAGCAGTTCTTC; CDR3: CASSERESSNEQFF
D: TRBD1; V: TRBV6-1; J: TRBJ2-3; size: few; DNA: TGTGCCAGCAGTGAAAGGGGGACAGCCTCCTTCACAGATACGCAGTATTTT; CDR3: CASSERGTASFTDTQYF
D: -; V: TRBV5-1; J: TRBJ1-3; size: -; DNA: TGCGCCAGCAGCTCCGGACAGTCCTCTGGAAACACCATATATTTT; CDR3: CASSSGQSSGNTIYF
D: TRBD1; V: TRBV19; J: TRBJ2-7; size: few; DNA: TGTGCCAGTAGTCCCGGCCCAGGGGGATACGAGCAGTACTTC; CDR3: CASSPGPGGYEQYF
D: -; V: TRBV21-1; J: TRBJ1-1; size: -; DNA: TGTGCCAGCAGCAAAACTCCCATAACCTTTGGAGGCTTCTCGCCTGGGTACACTGAAGCTTTCTTT; CDR3: CASSKTPITFGGFSPGYTEAFF
D: TRBD2; V: TRBV11-2; J: TRBJ2-1; size: -; DNA: TGTGCCAGCAGCTTAGAACCAGCGGGAGGTCTAAGCTCCTACAATGAGCAGTTCTTC; CDR3: CASSLEPAGGLSSYNEQFF
D: TRBD1; V: TRBV5-1; J: TRBJ1-2; size: -; DNA: TGCGCCAGCAGCGTGGGACAGGGGGCGCCTTATGGCTACACCTTC; CDR3: CASSVGQGAPYGYTF
D: -; V: TRBV6-1; J: TRBJ2-7; size: -; DNA: TGTGCCAGCAGCCAGGGATGGGCCTACGAGCAGTACTTC; CDR3: CASSQGWAYEQYF
D: -; V: TRBV20-1; J: TRBJ2-5; size: few; DNA: TGCAGTGCTAGAGATCTGGCGCTCCAAGAGACCCAGTACTTC; CDR3: CSARDLALQETQYF
D: -; V: TRBV19; J: TRBJ1-3; size: -; DNA: TGTGCCAGTAGTAAGCAGGCCAACTCTGGAAACACCATATATTTT; CDR3: CASSKQANSGNTIYF
D: -; V: TRBV25-1; J: TRBJ2-3; size: -; DNA: TGTGCCAGCAGTGAACCTCTCACAGATACGCAGTATTTT; CDR3: CASSEPLTDTQYF
D: -; V: TRBV29-1; J: TRBJ1-2; size: -; DNA: TGCAGCGCAGAGAGGCGGAGCGACGCTGGCTACACCTTC; CDR3: CSAERRSDAGYTF
D: TRBD2; V: TRBV11-2; J: TRBJ2-3; size: -; DNA: TGTGCCAGCACCGCCCAACGACAAAGCGGGAGGGCCGAAAATACGCAGTATTTT; CDR3: CASTAQRQSGRAENTQYF